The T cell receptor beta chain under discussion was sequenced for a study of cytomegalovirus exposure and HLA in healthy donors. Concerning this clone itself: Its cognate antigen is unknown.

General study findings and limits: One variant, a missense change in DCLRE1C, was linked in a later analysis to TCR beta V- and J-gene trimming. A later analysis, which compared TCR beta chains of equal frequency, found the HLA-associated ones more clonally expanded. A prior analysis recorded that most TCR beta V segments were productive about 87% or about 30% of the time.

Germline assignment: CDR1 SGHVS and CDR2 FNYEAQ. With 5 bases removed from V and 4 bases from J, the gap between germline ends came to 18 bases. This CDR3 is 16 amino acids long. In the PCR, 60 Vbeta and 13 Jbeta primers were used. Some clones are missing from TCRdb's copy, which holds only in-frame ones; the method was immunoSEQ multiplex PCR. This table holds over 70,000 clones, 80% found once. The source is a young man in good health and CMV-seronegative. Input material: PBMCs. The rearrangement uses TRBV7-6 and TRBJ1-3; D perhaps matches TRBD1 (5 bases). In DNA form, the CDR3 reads TGTGCCAGCAGCCACCCCGGGCAGGGAGGGGGAAACACCATATATTTT. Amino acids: CASSHPGQGGGNTIYF. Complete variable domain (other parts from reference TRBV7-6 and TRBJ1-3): GAGVSQSPRYKVTKRGQDVALRCDPISGHVSLYWYRQALGQGPEFLTYFNYEAQQDKSGLPNDRFSAERPEGSISTLTIQRTEQRDSAMYRCASSHPGQGGGNTIYFGEGSWLTVV.